This T cell receptor (beta chain) was recorded in a study of blood T cell repertoires in COVID-19. Turning to the study itself: Material from acute and convalescent COVID-19 was sourced from the United States, Italy and Spain. The analysed material was cDNA or gDNA that came from T cells, B-cell-depleted T cells, or PBMCs.

TCRdb's table, derived via immunoSEQ multiplex PCR, lists solely in-frame clones and lacks some. The repertoire holds 140,000 to 150,000 clones, with 75% to 90% as singletons. The CDR3 contains 13 residues. CDR1 SNHLY and CDR2 FYNNEI come from the germline V gene. V was pared by 3 bases and J by 2 bases, with 7 bases between. This clonotype originated in a man aged 55 to 70 with active or convalescent COVID-19. The chain uses TRBV2 and TRBJ1-2; no definite D call. Sequenced material: peripheral blood. In nucleotides, the CDR3 is TGTGCCAGCAGTGAGAGTTCCAACTATGGCTACACCTTC. This gives the protein CASSESSNYGYTF. Supplemented by reference TRBV2 and TRBJ1-2, the full variable domain reads EPEVTQTPSHQVTQMGQEVILRCVPISNHLYFYWYRQILGQKVEFLVSFYNNEISEKSEIFDDQFSVERPDGSNFTLKIRSTKLEDSAMYFCASSESSNYGYTFGSGTRLTVV.